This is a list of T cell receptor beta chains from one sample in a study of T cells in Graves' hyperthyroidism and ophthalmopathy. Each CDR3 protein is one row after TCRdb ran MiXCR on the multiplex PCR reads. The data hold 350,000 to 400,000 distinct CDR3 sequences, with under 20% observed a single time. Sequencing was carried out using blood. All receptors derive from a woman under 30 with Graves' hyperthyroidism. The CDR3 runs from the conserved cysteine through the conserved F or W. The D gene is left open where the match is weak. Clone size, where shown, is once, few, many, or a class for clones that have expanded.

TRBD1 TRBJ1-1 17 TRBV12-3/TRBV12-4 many TGTGCCAGCAGTCTAGCGGCAACAGGGGCCAGCGGGATAGAAGCTTTCTTT CASSLAATGASGIEAFF
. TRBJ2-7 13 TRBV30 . TGTGCCTACTGCCGAAAGGACAGTAACGAGCAGTACTTC CAYCRKDSNEQYF
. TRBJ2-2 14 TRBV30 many TGTGCCTGGGCTCCCGGGGGCGTCCCCGGGGAGCTGTTTTTT CAWAPGGVPGELFF
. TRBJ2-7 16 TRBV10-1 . TGCGCCAGCAGCGACAAAAGCGGAGACCCCAGGGACGAGCAGTACTTC CASSDKSGDPRDEQYF
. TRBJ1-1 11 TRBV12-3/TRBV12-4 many TGTGCCAGCAGTACAGTCAGGAGGGCTTTCTTT CASSTVRRAFF
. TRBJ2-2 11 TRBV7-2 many TGTGCCAGCGGGCGGCAACGGGAGCTGTTTTTT CASGRQRELFF
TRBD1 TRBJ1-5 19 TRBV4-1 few TGCGCCAGCAGCCAAGGAACCCCCCCTCGGACAGGGAGAAATCAGCCCCAGCATTTT CASSQGTPPRTGRNQPQHF
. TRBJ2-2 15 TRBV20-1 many TGCAGTGCTAGAGATGGGGGGGGCGGCACCGGGGAGCTGTTTTTT CSARDGGGGTGELFF
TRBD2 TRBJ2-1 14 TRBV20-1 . TGCAGTGCTGGTACTAGCGGGGACTACAATGAGCAGTTCTTC CSAGTSGDYNEQFF
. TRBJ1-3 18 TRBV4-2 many TGTGCCAGCAGCCACCCTGGGGGCATCGGGAATGGCGGAAACACCATATATTTT CASSHPGGIGNGGNTIYF
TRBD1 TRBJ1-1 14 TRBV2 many TGTGCCAGCAGGCAGGGGGGCCTGAACACTGAAGCTTTCTTT CASRQGGLNTEAFF
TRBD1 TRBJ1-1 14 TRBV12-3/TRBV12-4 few TGTGCCAGCAGCTCCGGACAGGGCTTTCCTGAAGCTTTCTTT CASSSGQGFPEAFF
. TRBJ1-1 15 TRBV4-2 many TGTGCCAGCAGCCAAGACCTCCTCCCGGGGACTGAAGCTTTCTTT CASSQDLLPGTEAFF
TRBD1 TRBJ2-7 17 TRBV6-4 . TGTGCCAGCAGTGACTCGTGGGGACAGGGGGCTACCGGGGAGCAGTACTTC CASSDSWGQGATGEQYF
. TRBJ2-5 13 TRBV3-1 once TGTGCCAGTTGGGACAACCTACAAGAGACCCAGTACTTC CASWDNLQETQYF
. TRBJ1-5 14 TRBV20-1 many TGCAGTGCAAGACAGGTCAGGGGCAATCAGCCCCAGCATTTT CSARQVRGNQPQHF
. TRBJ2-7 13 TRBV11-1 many TGTGCCAGCAGCCCGGGACCGATCTACGAGCAGTACTTC CASSPGPIYEQYF
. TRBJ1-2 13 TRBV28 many TGTGCCAGCAGTCGTCCGGACGCCCAAAGCTACACCTTC CASSRPDAQSYTF
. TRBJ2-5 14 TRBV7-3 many TGTGCCAGCAGCTCCCTGGGCGGGCAAGAGACCCAGTACTTC CASSSLGGQETQYF
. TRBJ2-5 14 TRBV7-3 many TGTGCCAGCAGCTTATCCGCAGGCCAAGAGACCCAGTACTTC CASSLSAGQETQYF
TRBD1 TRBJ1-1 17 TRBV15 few TGTGCCACCAGCAGAGATAGGACAGGGGCTGTGAACACTGAAGCTTTCTTT CATSRDRTGAVNTEAFF
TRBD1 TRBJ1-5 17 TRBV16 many TGTGCCAGCAGCCGAAACGACAGGGGGCAGGACAATCAGCCCCAGCATTTT CASSRNDRGQDNQPQHF
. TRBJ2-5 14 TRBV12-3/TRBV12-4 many TGTGCCAGCAGTTTAGGGACTAGGGGGGAGACCCAGTACTTC CASSLGTRGETQYF
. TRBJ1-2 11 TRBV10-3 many TGTGCCATCAACTCAGGGTATGGCTACACCTTC CAINSGYGYTF
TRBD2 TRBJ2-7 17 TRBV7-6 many TGTGCCAGCAGCTCGGAAAGACTAGCGGGGGGGATCTACGAGCAGTACTTC CASSSERLAGGIYEQYF
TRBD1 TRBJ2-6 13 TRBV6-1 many TGTGCCAGCAGCAGGGAGACAGGGAGAGGCCTGACTTTC CASSRETGRGLTF
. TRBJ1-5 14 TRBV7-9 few TGTGCCAGCAGCCTGACAGGTCCCACTCAGCCCCAGCATTTT CASSLTGPTQPQHF
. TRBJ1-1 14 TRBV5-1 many TGCGCCAGCAGCTCCTCGGGTAGAATTCGTGAAGCTTTCTTT CASSSSGRIREAFF
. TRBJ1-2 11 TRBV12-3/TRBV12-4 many TGTGCCAGCAGTTTAGGGGGATACTACACCTTC CASSLGGYYTF
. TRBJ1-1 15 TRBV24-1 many TGTGCCACCAGTGACGGAGGCAGGGGAAGCTTTGAAGCTTTCTTT CATSDGGRGSFEAFF
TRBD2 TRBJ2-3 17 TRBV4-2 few TGTGCCAGCAGCCGGGGACTAGCGGGGAAAAGTACAGATACGCAGTATTTT CASSRGLAGKSTDTQYF
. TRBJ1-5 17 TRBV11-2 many TGTGCCAGCAGCCCAACCCCCCGACCTGGGAGTAATCAGCCCCAGCATTTT CASSPTPRPGSNQPQHF
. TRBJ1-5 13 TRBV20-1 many TGCAGTGCTAGAGATGAGGGACATCAGCCCCAGCATTTT CSARDEGHQPQHF